The entry below gives a single TCR beta chain sequence along with its context. These data are taken from a study of blood T cell repertoires in COVID-19. Study background: T cells, B-cell-depleted T cells, or PBMCs supplied cDNA or gDNA.

CDR3 length equals 15 residues. The ends lost 5 bases at V and 7 bases at J; junction bases unmatched: 9. The germline V gene has CDR1 MDHEN and CDR2 SYDVKM. As processed by the authors: Amplifying reference gene primers gave estimates of nucleated cell counts. Sequencing was performed with immunoSEQ multiplex PCR; in TCRdb, only in-frame clones are kept and a portion is missing. D and trimming come from the DNA, and the V and J calls and clone size come from that table. The repertoire holds 30,000 to 35,000 clones, around four fifths seen once, with 3% to 4% in the top ten. This chain connects TRBV28 to TRBJ2-1; TRBD2 agrees at 9 bases. Sequenced: peripheral blood. This clonotype was obtained from a man aged 50 to 60 with acute or convalescent COVID-19. CDR3 sequence: CASSPRTSARNEQFF. DNA for the CDR3: TGTGCCAGCAGTCCCCGGACTAGCGCTAGGAATGAGCAGTTCTTC.